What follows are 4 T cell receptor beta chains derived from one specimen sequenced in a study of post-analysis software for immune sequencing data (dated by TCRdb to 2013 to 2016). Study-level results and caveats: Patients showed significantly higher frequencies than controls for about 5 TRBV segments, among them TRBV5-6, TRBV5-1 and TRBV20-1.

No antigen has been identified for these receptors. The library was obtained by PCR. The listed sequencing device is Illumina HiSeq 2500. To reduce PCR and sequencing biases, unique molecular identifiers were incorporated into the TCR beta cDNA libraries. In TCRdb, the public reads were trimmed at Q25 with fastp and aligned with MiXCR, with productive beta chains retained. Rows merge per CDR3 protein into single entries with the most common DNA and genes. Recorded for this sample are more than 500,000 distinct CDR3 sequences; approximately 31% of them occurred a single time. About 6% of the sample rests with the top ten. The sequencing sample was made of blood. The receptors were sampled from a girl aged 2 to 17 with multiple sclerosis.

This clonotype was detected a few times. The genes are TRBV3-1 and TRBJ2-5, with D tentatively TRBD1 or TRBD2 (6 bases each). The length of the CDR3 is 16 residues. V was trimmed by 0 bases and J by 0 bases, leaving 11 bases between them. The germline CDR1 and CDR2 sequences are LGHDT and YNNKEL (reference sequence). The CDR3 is CASSQETGGHQETQYF. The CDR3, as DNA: TGTGCCAGCAGCCAAGAAACTGGGGGGCACCAAGAGACCCAGTACTTC.

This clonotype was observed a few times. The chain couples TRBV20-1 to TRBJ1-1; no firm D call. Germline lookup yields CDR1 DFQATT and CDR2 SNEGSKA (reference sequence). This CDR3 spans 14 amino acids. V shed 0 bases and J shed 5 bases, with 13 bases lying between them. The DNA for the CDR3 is TGCAGTGCTAGAGATCCTGGCGGGCGGACTGAAGCTTTCTTT. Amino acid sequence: CSARDPGGRTEAFF.

Written as DNA, the CDR3 is TGTGCCATCGCGCAGGGGGGGTATGGCTACACCTTC. As protein: CAIAQGGYGYTF. This sequence joins TRBV10-3 and TRBJ1-2; 7 nucleotides line up with TRBD1. CDR1 is ENHRY and CDR2 is SYGVKD in the germline V gene. CDR3 size: 12 residues. Germline trimming cut 8 bases from V and 5 bases from J; bases unmatched to any gene: 5.

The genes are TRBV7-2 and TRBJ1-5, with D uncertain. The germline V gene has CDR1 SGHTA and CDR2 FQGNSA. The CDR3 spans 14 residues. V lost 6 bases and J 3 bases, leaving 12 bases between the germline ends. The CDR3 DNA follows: TGTGCCAGCAGAGACGCTCAGTTCAATCAGCCCCAGCATTTT. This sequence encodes CASRDAQFNQPQHF.